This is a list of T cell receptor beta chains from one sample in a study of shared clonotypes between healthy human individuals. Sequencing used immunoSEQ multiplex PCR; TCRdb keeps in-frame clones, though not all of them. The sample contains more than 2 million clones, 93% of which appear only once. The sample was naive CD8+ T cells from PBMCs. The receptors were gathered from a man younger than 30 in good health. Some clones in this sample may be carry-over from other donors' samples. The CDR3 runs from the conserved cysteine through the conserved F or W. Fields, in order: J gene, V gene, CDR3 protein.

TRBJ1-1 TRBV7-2 CASSLTREDRVEAFF
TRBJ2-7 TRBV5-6 CASSLRLDTYEQYF
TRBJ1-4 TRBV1 CTSSQGGAGEKLFF
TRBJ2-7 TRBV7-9 CASSKGLVNYEQYF
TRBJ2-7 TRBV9 CASSADSYEQYF
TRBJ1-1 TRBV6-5 CASSYSFVNTEAFF
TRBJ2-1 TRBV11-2 CASSLNRDRQFF
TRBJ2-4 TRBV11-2 CASSPRGAGDLAKNIQYF
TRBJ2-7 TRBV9 CASSLGGLAGDEQYF
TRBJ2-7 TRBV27 CATWSGSEQYF
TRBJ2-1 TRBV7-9 CASSLSVNEQFF
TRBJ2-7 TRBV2 CASSPGYEQYF
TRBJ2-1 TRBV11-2 CASSPRGDIYNEQFF
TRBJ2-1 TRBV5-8 CASSPGTGGRYNEQFF
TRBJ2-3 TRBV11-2 CASSSGLDTQYF
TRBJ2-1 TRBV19 CASSIRRELGNEQFF
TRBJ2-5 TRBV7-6 CASSSPVRSRETQYF
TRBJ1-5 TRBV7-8 CASSLGARTNQPQHF
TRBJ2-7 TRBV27 CASKTKREPPGEQYF
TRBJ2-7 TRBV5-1 CASSRALGGATYEQYF
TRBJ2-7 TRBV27 CASSYVASESYEQYF
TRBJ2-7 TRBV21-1 CASSRHLSEQYF
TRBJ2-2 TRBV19 CASSGAFTGELFF
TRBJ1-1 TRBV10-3 CAISGDAEEAFF
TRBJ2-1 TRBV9 CASNKIADHDNEQFF
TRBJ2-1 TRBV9 CASSVVPWDEQFF
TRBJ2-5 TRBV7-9 CASSPGTGLQETQYF
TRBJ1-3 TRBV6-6 CASSYKPHSGNTIYF
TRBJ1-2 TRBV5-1 CASSPSGGVGYTF
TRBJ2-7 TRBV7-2 CASSLEWTGGYEQYF
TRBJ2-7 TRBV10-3 CATGTVETYEQYF
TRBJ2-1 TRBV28 CASRWDRDRYNEQFF
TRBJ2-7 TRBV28 CASSLSYRAITYEQYF
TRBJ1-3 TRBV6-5 CASTGQWGTGNTIYF
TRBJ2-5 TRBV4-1 CASSQGGFYETQYF
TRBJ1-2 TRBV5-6 CASSLVNSRGGYGYTF
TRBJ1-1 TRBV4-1 CASSQMGTEAFF
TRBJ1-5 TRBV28 CASRLRTASNQPQHF
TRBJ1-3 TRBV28 CASSLWVTSGNTIYF
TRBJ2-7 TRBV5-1 CASRPDRGRLPYEQYF
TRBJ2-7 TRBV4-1 CASSQDRTSASYEQYF
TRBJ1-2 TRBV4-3 CASSQDRTMGYTF
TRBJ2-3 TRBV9 CASSPGGWHPSTDTQYF
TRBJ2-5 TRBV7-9 CASSRLNRARETQYF
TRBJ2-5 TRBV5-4 CASSSTGALLGAQYF
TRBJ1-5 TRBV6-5 CASSYSMQDNQPQHF
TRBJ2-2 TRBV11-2 CASSLGASGSPGELFF
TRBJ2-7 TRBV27 CASSTPGTGMEEQYF
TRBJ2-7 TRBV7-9 CASSPDSVRPYEQYF